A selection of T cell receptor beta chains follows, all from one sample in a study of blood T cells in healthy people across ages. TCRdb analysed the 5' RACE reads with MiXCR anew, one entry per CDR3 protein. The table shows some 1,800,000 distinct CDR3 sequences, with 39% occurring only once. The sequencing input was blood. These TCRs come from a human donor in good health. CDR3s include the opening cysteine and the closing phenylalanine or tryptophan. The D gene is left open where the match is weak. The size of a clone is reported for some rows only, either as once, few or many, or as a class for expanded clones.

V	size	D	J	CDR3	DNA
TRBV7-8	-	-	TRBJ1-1	CASSLVGHRNTEAFF	TGTGCCAGCAGCTTAGTGGGACATCGGAACACTGAAGCTTTCTTT
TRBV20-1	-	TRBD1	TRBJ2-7	CSLPRGQPYEQYF	TGCAGTCTCCCCCGGGGACAGCCGTACGAGCAGTACTTC
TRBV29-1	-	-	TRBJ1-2	CSVSHRVDGYTF	TGCAGCGTTTCTCACAGGGTAGATGGCTACACCTTC
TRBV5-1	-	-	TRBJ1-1	CASSSDGGIPGTEAFF	TGCGCCAGCAGCTCGGACGGGGGGATCCCGGGCACTGAAGCTTTCTTT
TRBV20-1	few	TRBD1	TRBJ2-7	CSAPTGESYEQYF	TGCAGTGCCCCGACAGGGGAGTCCTACGAGCAGTACTTC
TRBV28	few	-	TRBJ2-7	CASSPGADNYSYEQYF	TGTGCCAGCAGTCCTGGGGCAGATAATTACTCCTACGAGCAGTACTTC
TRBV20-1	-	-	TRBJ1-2	CSVRHKDNLHGYTF	TGCAGTGTCCGCCATAAGGACAACTTGCACGGCTACACCTTC
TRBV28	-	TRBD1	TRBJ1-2	CASTSGQGASGYTF	TGTGCCAGCACCTCGGGCCAGGGGGCAAGTGGCTACACCTTC
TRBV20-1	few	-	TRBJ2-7	CSARPDNYEQYF	TGCAGTGCTAGGCCCGACAACTACGAGCAGTACTTC
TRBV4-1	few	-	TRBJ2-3	CASSPGEKFRTDTQYF	TGCGCCAGCAGCCCCGGGGAGAAGTTTCGCACAGATACGCAGTATTTT
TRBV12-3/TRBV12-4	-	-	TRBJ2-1	CASTYTLEGGVYNEQFF	TGTGCCAGCACCTATACTCTGGAGGGGGGGGTCTACAATGAGCAGTTCTTC
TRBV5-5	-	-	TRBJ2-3	CASSQHTGTSTDTQYF	TGTGCCAGCAGCCAGCACACAGGGACTAGCACAGATACGCAGTATTTT
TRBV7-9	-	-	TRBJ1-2	CASSLGSPRRQGYTF	TGTGCCAGCAGCTTAGGGTCCCCTCGGAGGCAGGGCTACACCTTC
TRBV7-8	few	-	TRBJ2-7	CAGSLLGTGADEQYF	TGTGCCGGCAGCTTATTGGGTACGGGAGCAGACGAGCAGTACTTC
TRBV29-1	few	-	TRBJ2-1	CSVSGGEEPYEQFF	TGCAGCGTCTCCGGCGGGGAAGAGCCCTACGAGCAGTTCTTC
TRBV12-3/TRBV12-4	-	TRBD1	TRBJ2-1	CASSLGTGISQFF	TGTGCCAGCAGTTTGGGGACAGGGATTAGTCAGTTCTTC
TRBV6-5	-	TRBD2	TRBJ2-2	CASSYWPSGGIGELFF	TGTGCCAGCAGTTACTGGCCTAGCGGGGGTATCGGGGAGCTGTTTTTT
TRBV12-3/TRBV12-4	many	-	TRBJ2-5	CASSFARQETQYF	TGTGCCAGCAGTTTCGCCAGGCAAGAGACCCAGTACTTC
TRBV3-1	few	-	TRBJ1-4	CASSQRRFTSLTKKLFF	TGTGCCAGCAGCCAACGACGATTCACATCCCTGACCAAAAAACTGTTTTTT
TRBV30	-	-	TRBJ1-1	CAWGRTRATEAFF	TGTGCCTGGGGCCGAACGAGAGCCACTGAAGCTTTCTTT
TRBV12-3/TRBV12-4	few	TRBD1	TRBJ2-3	CASSYRGSADTQYF	TGTGCCAGCAGTTACAGGGGTAGCGCAGATACGCAGTATTTT
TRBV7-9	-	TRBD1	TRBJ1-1	CASSLAGTGGTEAFF	TGTGCCAGCAGCTTAGCCGGGACAGGGGGCACTGAAGCTTTCTTT
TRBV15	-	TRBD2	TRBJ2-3	CATASRGGPTDTQYF	TGTGCCACTGCCTCTCGCGGGGGGCCCACAGATACGCAGTATTTT
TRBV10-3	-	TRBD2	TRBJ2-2	CAIRRGGLTGELFF	TGTGCCATCCGACGGGGGGGCCTAACCGGGGAGCTGTTTTTT